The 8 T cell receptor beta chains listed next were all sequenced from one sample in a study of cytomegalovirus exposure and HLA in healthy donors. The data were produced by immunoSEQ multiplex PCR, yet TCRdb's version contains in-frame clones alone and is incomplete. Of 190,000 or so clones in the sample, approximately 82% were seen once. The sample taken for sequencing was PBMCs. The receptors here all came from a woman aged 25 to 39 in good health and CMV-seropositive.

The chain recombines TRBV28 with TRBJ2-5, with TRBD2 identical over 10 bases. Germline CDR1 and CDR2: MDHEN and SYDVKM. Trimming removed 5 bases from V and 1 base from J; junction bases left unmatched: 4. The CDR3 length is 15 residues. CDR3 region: CASSHSGRLQETQYF. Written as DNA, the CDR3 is TGTGCCAGCAGTCATAGCGGGAGGCTCCAAGAGACCCAGTACTTC.

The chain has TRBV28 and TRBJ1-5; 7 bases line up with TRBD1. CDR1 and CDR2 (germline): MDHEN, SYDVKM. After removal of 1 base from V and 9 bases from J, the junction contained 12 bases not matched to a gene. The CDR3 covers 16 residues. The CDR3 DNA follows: TGTGCCAGCAGTTTATTGTCCGGACAGGCCCAACCGCCCCAGCATTTT. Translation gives CASSLLSGQAQPPQHF.

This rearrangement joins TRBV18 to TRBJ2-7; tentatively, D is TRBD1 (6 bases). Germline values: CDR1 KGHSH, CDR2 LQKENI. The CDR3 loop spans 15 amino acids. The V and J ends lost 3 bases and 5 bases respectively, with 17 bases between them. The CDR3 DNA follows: TGTGCCAGCTCACCTAAAGAGGGGGATATAAACGAGCAGTACTTC. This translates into CASSPKEGDINEQYF.

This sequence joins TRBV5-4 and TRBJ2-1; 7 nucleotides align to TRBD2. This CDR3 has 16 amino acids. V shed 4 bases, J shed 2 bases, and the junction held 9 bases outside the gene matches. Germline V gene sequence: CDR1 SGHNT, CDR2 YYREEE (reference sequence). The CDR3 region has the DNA TGTGCCAGCAGCCAGTTTGGCGGGAGCGCCTACAATGAGCAGTTCTTC. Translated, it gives CASSQFGGSAYNEQFF.

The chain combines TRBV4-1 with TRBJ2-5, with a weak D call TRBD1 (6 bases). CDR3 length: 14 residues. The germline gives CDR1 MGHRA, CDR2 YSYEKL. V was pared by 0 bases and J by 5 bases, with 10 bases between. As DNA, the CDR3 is TGCGCCAGCAGCCAAGATTTCAGGGGTGAGACCCAGTACTTC. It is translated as CASSQDFRGETQYF.

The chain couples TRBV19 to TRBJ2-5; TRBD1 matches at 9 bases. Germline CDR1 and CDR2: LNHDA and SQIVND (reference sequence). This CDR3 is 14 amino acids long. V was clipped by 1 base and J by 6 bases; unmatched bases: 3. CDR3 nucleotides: TGTGCCAGTAGTATAGCGGGACAGGGAAAGACCCAGTACTTC. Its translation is CASSIAGQGKTQYF.

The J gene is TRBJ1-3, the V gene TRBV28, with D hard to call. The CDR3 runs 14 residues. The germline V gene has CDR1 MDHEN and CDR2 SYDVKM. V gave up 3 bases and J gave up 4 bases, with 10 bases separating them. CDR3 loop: CASSFLPPGNTIYF. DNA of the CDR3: TGTGCCAGCAGTTTCCTCCCCCCCGGAAACACCATATATTTT.

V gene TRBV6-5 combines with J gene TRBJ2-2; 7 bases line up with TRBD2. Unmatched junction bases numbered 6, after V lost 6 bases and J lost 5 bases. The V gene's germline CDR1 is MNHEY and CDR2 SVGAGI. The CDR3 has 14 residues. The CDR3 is CASSSGLLTGELFF. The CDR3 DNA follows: TGTGCCAGCAGCTCGGGACTATTAACCGGGGAGCTGTTTTTT.